These 11 T cell receptor beta chains were sequenced from one sample in a study of blood T cell repertoires in COVID-19 (dated by TCRdb to about 2020). Receptors were amplified or captured by the immunoSEQ multiplex PCR assay. TCRdb provides this immuneACCESS table in a form limited to in-frame rearrangements. Some clones are lacking; in checked studies, under half of them reflect an unresolved V gene, and why the rest are absent is not known. For this sample there are roughly 230,000 clones; about 88% appear just once. The biggest ten clones account for about 4.5% of the sample. What was sequenced was peripheral blood. The receptors were sampled from a woman between 40 and 55 years old who had recovered from COVID-19.

V and J are TRBV11-2 and TRBJ2-7; 9 bases line up with TRBD2. The CDR3 is made up of 15 amino acids. Germline CDR1 is SGHAT and CDR2 is FQNNGV. The ends lost 4 bases at V and 6 bases at J; junction bases unmatched: 10. CDR3 nucleotides: TGTGCCAGCAGCTACCTCGCTAGCGGGACGGCCGAGCAGTACGTC. It translates to CASSYLASGTAEQYV.

This clone has only a few counts. The CDR3 spells CASTPGQFDNSPLHF. The CDR3 nucleotides are TGTGCCAGCACCCCAGGACAGTTCGATAATTCACCCCTCCACTTT. The V gene is TRBV28, the J gene TRBJ1-6; TRBD1 might be the D (6 bases). Trimming left V 7 bases short and J 5 bases short, with 15 bases between. Germline loops: CDR1 MDHEN, CDR2 SYDVKM. The CDR3 totals 15 residues.

This chain links TRBV24-1 with TRBJ2-1; D uncertain. V lost 0 bases to trimming and J lost 7 bases, with 3 bases between them. The germline V gene has CDR1 KGHDR and CDR2 SFDVKD. The CDR3 consists of 12 residues. CDR3 in amino acids: CATSDLQNEQFF. CDR3 coding DNA: TGTGCCACCAGTGATTTGCAAAATGAGCAGTTCTTC.

The V and J genes are TRBV9 and TRBJ2-3, with D uncertain. V was pared by 0 bases and J by 5 bases, with 10 bases between. Germline-derived CDR1 and CDR2 are SGDLS and YYNGEE. The CDR3 covers 14 residues. The CDR3 reads CASSVEIARDTQYF. The CDR3 DNA reads as TGTGCCAGCAGCGTAGAGATAGCCCGAGATACGCAGTATTTT. Drawing the rest from reference TRBV9 and TRBJ2-3, the complete variable domain is DSGVTQTPKHLITATGQRVTLRCSPRSGDLSVYWYQQSLDQGLQFLIQYYNGEERAKGNILERFSAQQFPDLHSELNLSSLELGDSALYFCASSVEIARDTQYFGPGTRLTVL.

The rearrangement uses TRBV28 and TRBJ1-1; tentatively, D is TRBD1 (5 bases). Germline assignment: CDR1 MDHEN and CDR2 SYDVKM. The CDR3 is 14 amino acids. V lost 6 bases, J lost 0 bases, and 11 bases lay in between. Here the CDR3 reads CASSAGQMNTEAFF. DNA for the CDR3: TGTGCCAGCAGCGCTGGACAAATGAACACTGAAGCTTTCTTT.

The chain joins TRBV6-1 to TRBJ2-6; D perhaps matches TRBD2 (7 bases). V lost 0 bases to trimming and J lost 0 bases, with 15 bases between them. Germline CDR1 and CDR2: MNHNS and SASEGT. The CDR3 totals 19 residues. CDR3 nucleotide sequence: TGTGCCAGCAGTGAAGCGCTTCGGGGGGCAGGCTCTGGGGCCAACGTCCTGACTTTC. It codes for CASSEALRGAGSGANVLTF.

This chain joins TRBV5-6 and TRBJ2-5, with TRBD2 matching 8 bases. There are 15 residues in the CDR3. In germline, CDR1 is SGHDT, CDR2 YYEEEE. J was trimmed by 4 bases and V by 3 bases; bases with no gene match: 8. The chain's CDR3 is CASSSAGGHGETQYF. In DNA form, the CDR3 reads TGTGCCAGCAGCTCCGCGGGGGGTCACGGAGAGACCCAGTACTTC.

The chain has TRBV18 and TRBJ1-1; 9 bases match TRBD1. This CDR3 region has 16 residues. Germline V gives CDR1 KGHSH, CDR2 LQKENI. J lost 6 bases, V lost 0 bases, and 8 bases had no gene match. Here the CDR3 reads CASSPPRLDRGPEAFF. The DNA for the CDR3 is TGTGCCAGCTCACCACCGAGATTGGACAGGGGACCTGAAGCTTTCTTT.

J is TRBJ2-1 and V is TRBV7-9, with D perhaps matching TRBD1 (6 bases). This CDR3 region has 14 residues. The germline V and J ends were trimmed by 3 bases and 8 bases, with 14 bases remaining between them. The V gene's germline CDR1 is SEHNR and CDR2 FQNEAQ (reference sequence). CDR3 in DNA: TGTGCCAGCAGCTTGAAGGGGGTTAGGGATGAGCAGTTCTTC. It encodes CASSLKGVRDEQFF.

This clone was observed a single time. The J gene is TRBJ1-2, the V gene TRBV29-1, with D perhaps matching TRBD1 (6 bases). The CDR3 is 14 amino acids. Germline CDR1 SQVTM, CDR2 ANQGSEA. Trimming removed 4 bases from V and 1 base from J, with 13 bases in between. CDR3 sequence (DNA): TGCAGCGTTGGACGTGTGGACAGTAACTATGGCTACACCTTC. It translates to CSVGRVDSNYGYTF.

This chain uses TRBV11-3 with TRBJ2-3; the match to TRBD2 covers 10 bases. V was pared by 5 bases and J by 5 bases, with 7 bases of the junction left unmatched. CDR1 is SGHNT, CDR2 YENEEA, per germline. The CDR3 spans 15 residues. The CDR3 bases are TGTGCCAGCAGCGCAAGCGGGGGGGCCGGAGATACGCAGTATTTT. Its protein is CASSASGGAGDTQYF.